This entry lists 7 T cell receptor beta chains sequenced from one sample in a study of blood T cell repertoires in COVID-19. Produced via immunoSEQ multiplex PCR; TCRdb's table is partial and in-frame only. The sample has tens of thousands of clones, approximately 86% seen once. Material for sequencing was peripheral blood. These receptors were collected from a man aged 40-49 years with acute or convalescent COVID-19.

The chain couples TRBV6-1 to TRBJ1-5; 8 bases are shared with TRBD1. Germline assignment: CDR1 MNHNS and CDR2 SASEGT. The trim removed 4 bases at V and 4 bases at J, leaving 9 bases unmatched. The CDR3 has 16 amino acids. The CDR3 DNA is TGTGCCAGCAGTGCGCAAACCGGGACAGGAAATCAGCCCCAGCATTTT. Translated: CASSAQTGTGNQPQHF.

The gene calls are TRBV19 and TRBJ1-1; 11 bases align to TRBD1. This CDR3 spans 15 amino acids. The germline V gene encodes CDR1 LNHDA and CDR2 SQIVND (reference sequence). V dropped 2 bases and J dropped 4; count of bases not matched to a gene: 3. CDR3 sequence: CASSIWGQGGTEAFF. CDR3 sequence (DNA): TGTGCCAGTAGTATATGGGGACAGGGGGGCACTGAAGCTTTCTTT. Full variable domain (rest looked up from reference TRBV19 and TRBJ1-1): DGGITQSPKYLFRKEGQNVTLSCEQNLNHDAMYWYRQDPGQGLRLIYYSQIVNDFQKGDIAEGYSVSREKKESFPLTVTSAQKNPTAFYLCASSIWGQGGTEAFFGQGTRLTVV.

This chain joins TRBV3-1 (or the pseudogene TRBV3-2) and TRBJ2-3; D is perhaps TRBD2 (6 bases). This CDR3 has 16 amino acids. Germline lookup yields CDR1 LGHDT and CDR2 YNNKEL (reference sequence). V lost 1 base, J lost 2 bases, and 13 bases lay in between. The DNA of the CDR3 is TGTGCCAGCAGCCAAGTCTCGACTAGACCCACAGATACGCAGTATTTT. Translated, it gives CASSQVSTRPTDTQYF.

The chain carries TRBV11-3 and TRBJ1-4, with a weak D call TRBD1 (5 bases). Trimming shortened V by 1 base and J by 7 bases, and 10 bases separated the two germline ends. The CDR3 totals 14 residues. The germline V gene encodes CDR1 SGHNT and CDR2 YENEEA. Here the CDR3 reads CASSLGGSREKLFF. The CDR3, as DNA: TGTGCCAGCAGCTTAGGGGGCTCCCGTGAAAAACTGTTTTTT.

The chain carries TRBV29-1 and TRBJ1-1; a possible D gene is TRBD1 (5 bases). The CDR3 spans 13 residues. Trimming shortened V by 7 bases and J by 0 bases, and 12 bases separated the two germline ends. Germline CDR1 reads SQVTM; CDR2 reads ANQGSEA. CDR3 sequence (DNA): TGCAGCGCCGCCGGGGGGATGAACACTGAAGCTTTCTTT. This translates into CSAAGGMNTEAFF.

The CDR3 nucleotides are TGTGCTAGCCCCGTGTCCGGGACAACTGAAAGTAACGATAATTCACCCCTCCACTTT. Translating gives CASPVSGTTESNDNSPLHF. V is TRBV7-7 and J is TRBJ1-6; TRBD1 might be the D (6 bases). The CDR3 runs 19 residues. Germline assignment: CDR1 SSHAT and CDR2 FNYEAQ (reference sequence). Full variable domain (outside the CDR3, taken from reference TRBV7-7 and TRBJ1-6): GAGVSQSPRYKVTKRGQDVTLRCDPISSHATLYWYQQALGQGPEFLTYFNYEAQPDKSGLPSDRFSAERPEGSISTLTIQRTEQRDSAMYRCASPVSGTTESNDNSPLHFGNGTRLTVT.

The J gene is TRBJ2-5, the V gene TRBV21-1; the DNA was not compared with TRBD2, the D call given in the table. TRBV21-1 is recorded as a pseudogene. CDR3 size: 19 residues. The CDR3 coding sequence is TGTGCCAGCAGCCTCCCGGGGGAGGTCTGGCGGGGGGTCTCGGAGACCCAGTACTTC. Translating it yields CASSLPGEVWRGVSETQYF.